This is a list of T cell receptor beta chains from one sample in a study of blood T cell repertoires in COVID-19. The method was immunoSEQ multiplex PCR; TCRdb's version includes in-frame clones alone and lacks a portion of them. Here the sample spans around 200,000 clones, under 90% being singletons. Sequenced material: peripheral blood. The receptors were sampled from a human donor in a cohort sampled during active COVID-19. Both conserved end residues are part of each CDR3. Each record gives: clone size, V gene, J gene, D gene, CDR3 protein, CDR3 DNA. D genes are given only for firm matches. Not all rows give a size; the values are once, few, many and, for expanded clones, a class.

.	TRBV10-3	TRBJ1-2	.	CAISDPADSDSPDGYTF	TGTGCCATCAGTGACCCAGCTGACAGTGACTCGCCGGATGGCTACACCTTC
.	TRBV4-1	TRBJ2-2	TRBD1	CASSQVGQANTGELFF	TGCGCCAGCAGCCAAGTCGGACAGGCGAACACCGGGGAGCTGTTTTTT
.	TRBV3-1/TRBV3-2	TRBJ2-1	.	CASSQDLWRGNEQFF	TGTGCCAGCAGCCAAGATTTATGGCGCGGCAATGAGCAGTTCTTC
.	TRBV6-5	TRBJ2-1	TRBD1	CASFGQGADEQFF	TGTGCCAGCTTTGGACAGGGGGCAGATGAGCAGTTCTTC
.	TRBV7-9	TRBJ1-1	.	CASSLVLGNTEAFF	TGTGCCAGCAGCTTAGTTCTCGGGAACACTGAAGCTTTCTTT
.	TRBV6-5	TRBJ1-1	.	CASQNNRAFGPEAFF	TGTGCCAGCCAAAACAACAGGGCGTTCGGGCCTGAAGCTTTCTTT
.	TRBV7-9	TRBJ2-7	TRBD1	CASSLRSQGVQYF	TGTGCCAGCAGCTTAAGATCGCAGGGGGTCCAGTACTTC
.	TRBV18	TRBJ1-4	TRBD1	CASSPRQLNRGTGEKLFF	TGTGCCAGCTCCCCTCGACAACTAAACAGGGGGACCGGTGAAAAACTGTTTTTT
.	TRBV5-5	TRBJ1-2	.	CASSSGHPYGYTF	TGTGCCAGCAGCTCGGGACATCCTTATGGCTACACCTTC
.	TRBV6-5	TRBJ1-2	.	CASSRTNNYGYTF	TGTGCCAGCAGTCGGACTAATAACTATGGCTACACCTTC
.	TRBV21-1	TRBJ1-1	.	CASSKWSGKPVQGCTEAFF	TGTGCCAGCAGCAAATGGTCGGGTAAGCCGGTACAGGGTTGCACTGAAGCTTTCTTT
.	TRBV14	TRBJ1-2	.	CASSLERGSWSGYTF	TGTGCCAGCAGCCTCGAGCGTGGCTCTTGGAGTGGCTACACCTTC
.	TRBV3-1/TRBV3-2	TRBJ2-5	.	CASSHVRTRIETQYF	TGTGCCAGCAGCCATGTCCGGACAAGAATTGAGACCCAGTACTTC
.	TRBV20-1	TRBJ1-2	.	CSASGVYGYTF	TGCAGTGCTAGCGGGGTATATGGCTACACCTTC
.	TRBV11-1	TRBJ2-7	.	CASSTSPWPQEGEQYF	TGTGCCAGCAGCACTTCTCCATGGCCCCAGGAGGGCGAGCAGTACTTC
.	TRBV5-4	TRBJ2-3	TRBD2	CASSSGSGGATDTQYF	TGTGCCAGCAGCTCGGGGAGCGGGGGGGCCACAGATACGCAGTATTTT
.	TRBV14	TRBJ1-2	.	CASSRRDIGYTF	TGTGCCAGCAGCCGAAGGGACATTGGCTACACCTTC
.	TRBV24-1	TRBJ2-7	.	CANLNGGYEQYF	TGTGCTAACCTAAACGGAGGGTACGAGCAGTACTTC
.	TRBV5-1	TRBJ2-2	TRBD2	CASSLGLAGVAGDTGELFF	TGCGCCAGCAGCCTCGGACTAGCGGGGGTTGCTGGAGACACCGGGGAGCTGTTTTTT
.	TRBV6-6	TRBJ1-4	TRBD1	CAAKRQGDEKLFF	TGTGCCGCCAAGCGACAGGGGGATGAAAAACTGTTTTTT
.	TRBV19	TRBJ1-2	.	CASSPQGPGGYTF	TGTGCCAGTAGCCCACAGGGACCCGGCGGCTACACCTTC
.	TRBV7-8	TRBJ1-1	.	CASSLAEDRHMNTEAFF	TGTGCCAGCAGCTTAGCGGAGGACAGACATATGAACACTGAAGCTTTCTTT
.	TRBV7-8	TRBJ1-1	.	CASSLSVLGAEAFF	TGTGCCAGCAGCTTATCGGTCCTGGGCGCTGAAGCTTTCTTT
.	TRBV5-1	TRBJ2-1	TRBD2	CASSLAGTSAVNEQFF	TGCGCCAGCAGCTTGGCCGGGACTAGCGCGGTCAATGAGCAGTTCTTC
.	TRBV14	TRBJ2-2	TRBD1	CASSSTGTVNTGELFF	TGTGCCAGCAGCAGTACCGGGACAGTGAACACCGGGGAGCTGTTTTTT
.	TRBV3-1/TRBV3-2	TRBJ1-1	.	CASSSEWGIATEAFF	TGTGCCAGCAGCTCTGAGTGGGGCATTGCTACTGAAGCTTTCTTT
.	TRBV27	TRBJ2-7	.	CASSSRGLEQYF	TGTGCCAGCAGTTCCAGGGGTCTCGAGCAGTACTTC
.	TRBV2	TRBJ2-1	TRBD2	CASTKMGLADLNEQFF	TGTGCCAGCACCAAGATGGGACTAGCGGATCTCAACGAGCAGTTCTTC
few	TRBV5-1	TRBJ2-1	TRBD2	CASSFTSGNEQFF	TGCGCCAGCAGCTTCACTAGCGGCAATGAGCAGTTCTTC
few	TRBV6-1	TRBJ1-1	.	CASSELRGRTEAFF	TGTGCCAGCAGTGAACTCAGGGGTCGGACTGAAGCTTTCTTT
.	TRBV10-1	TRBJ1-1	.	CASSLGLGMAFF	TGCGCCAGCAGTCTTGGGCTCGGGATGGCTTTCTTT
.	TRBV15	TRBJ1-1	.	CATNTPGDLNTEAFF	TGTGCCACCAATACGCCGGGGGACTTGAACACTGAAGCTTTCTTT
.	TRBV5-4	TRBJ1-2	TRBD1	CASSRRGQGNYGYTF	TGTGCCAGCAGCCGGCGTGGACAGGGCAACTATGGCTACACCTTC
.	TRBV2	TRBJ2-5	.	CASSVPEKETQYF	TGTGCCAGCAGTGTCCCAGAAAAAGAGACCCAGTACTTC
.	TRBV4-1	TRBJ2-7	.	CASSQSLRGSSYEQYF	TGCGCCAGCAGCCAGTCTCTGAGGGGGAGCTCCTACGAGCAGTACTTC
.	TRBV15	TRBJ1-5	TRBD1	CATSRAGGGYSNQPQHF	TGTGCCACCAGCAGAGCAGGGGGCGGATATAGCAATCAGCCCCAGCATTTT
once	TRBV29-1	TRBJ1-1	.	CSVERFNREAFF	TGCAGCGTTGAAAGGTTCAACAGGGAAGCTTTCTTT
.	TRBV7-9	TRBJ2-7	TRBD1	CASSLGSQGDEQYF	TGTGCCAGCAGCTTAGGGTCACAGGGGGACGAGCAGTACTTC
.	TRBV4-2	TRBJ2-5	.	CASGGVQETQYF	TGTGCCAGCGGAGGGGTACAAGAGACCCAGTACTTC
.	TRBV5-4	TRBJ2-7	TRBD2	CASSSLPGLGNEQYF	TGTGCCAGCAGTTCACTCCCGGGACTAGGGAACGAGCAGTACTTC
.	TRBV5-6	TRBJ1-5	.	CASSDGTNLHQPQHF	TGTGCCAGCAGCGACGGGACAAACCTCCATCAGCCCCAGCATTTT
.	TRBV5-1	TRBJ2-3	.	CASSLGTPGQTADTQYF	TGCGCCAGCAGCTTGGGGACTCCGGGCCAGACGGCGGATACGCAGTATTTT
once	TRBV18	TRBJ2-3	TRBD1	CASSPPTGGTDTQYF	TGTGCCAGCTCACCACCTACAGGGGGCACAGATACGCAGTATTTT
.	TRBV18	TRBJ2-1	.	CASWTTGASSYNEQFF	TGTGCCAGCTGGACCACAGGCGCCAGCTCCTACAATGAGCAGTTCTTC